The 7 T cell receptor beta chains below come from one sample, sequenced in a study of T cells in narcolepsy. Libraries were prepared by immunoSEQ multiplex PCR; TCRdb keeps only in-frame clonotypes and omits some of them. Of tens of thousands of clones in the sample, 70% to 85% were seen once. Input material: CD45RA- memory CD4+ T cells from PBMCs. The receptor source for this set is a human donor with narcolepsy.

The genes are TRBV10-3 and TRBJ2-1, with 7 bases fitting TRBD1. Germline trimming cut 7 bases from V and 1 base from J; bases unmatched to any gene: 7. Per the germline V gene, CDR1 is ENHRY and CDR2 is SYGVKD. The CDR3 contains 15 residues. The CDR3, as DNA: TGTGCCATCAAGTCGGGGACAGCTTCCTACAATGAGCAGTTCTTC. Translated, it gives CAIKSGTASYNEQFF.

The chain joins TRBV2 to TRBJ2-7; TRBD2 is a possible D gene (6 bases). V lost 3 bases, J lost 2 bases, and 8 bases lay in between. The CDR3 runs 13 residues. CDR1 and CDR2 (germline): SNHLY, FYNNEI. The CDR3 is CASSDWTTYEQYV. In nucleotides, the CDR3 is TGTGCCAGCAGTGATTGGACTACCTACGAGCAGTACGTC.

The chain links TRBV15 to TRBJ1-2; the D is unclear. Germline lookup yields CDR1 LNHNV and CDR2 YYDKDF (reference sequence). This CDR3 is 15 amino acids long. The germline V and J ends were trimmed by 3 bases and 0 bases, with 11 bases remaining between them. CDR3 in DNA: TGTGCCACCAGCAGCGGACGGGGAGCTAACTATGGCTACACCTTC. Protein: CATSSGRGANYGYTF.

V and J are TRBV19 and TRBJ1-1; 7 nucleotides line up with TRBD1. Per germline, CDR1 LNHDA and CDR2 SQIVND (reference sequence). The CDR3 is made up of 12 amino acids. After removal of 7 bases from V and 7 bases from J, the junction contained 6 bases not matched to a gene. In nucleotides, the CDR3 is TGTGCCAGTACTAGGGGACAGAATGAAGCTTTCTTT. Encoded protein: CASTRGQNEAFF.

V gene TRBV9 combines with J gene TRBJ2-5; weak D call: TRBD1 (6 bases). Trimming left V 0 bases short and J 5 bases short, with 11 bases between. Per the germline V gene, CDR1 is SGDLS and CDR2 is YYNGEE. CDR3 length: 14 amino acids. The CDR3 bases are TGTGCCAGCAGCGTAGTCCCAGGGGTGGAGACCCAGTACTTC. Translated, it gives CASSVVPGVETQYF.

This clone was seen a single time. This chain links TRBV5-4 with TRBJ2-2; 9 nucleotides align to TRBD1. V shed 4 bases and J 4 bases; nucleotides not matched to a gene: 5. Germline CDR1 is SGHNT and CDR2 is YYREEE (reference sequence). CDR3 length equals 15 residues. The DNA for the CDR3 is TGTGCCAGCAGCCAGGGACAGGGTCGCACCGGGGAGCTGTTTTTT. Protein: CASSQGQGRTGELFF.

The chain employs TRBV5-1 and TRBJ1-6, with D uncertain. Germline loops: CDR1 SGHRS, CDR2 YFSETQ. The V end was cut by 6 bases, the J end by 6 bases, with 13 bases between. CDR3 length equals 14 residues. The CDR3 nucleotides read TGCGCCAGCAACGATGGAGGGAGTAATTCACCCCTCCACTTT. Translating it yields CASNDGGSNSPLHF.